This TCR beta chain was documented in a study of T-cell memory formation after mild COVID-19. Comment on this clonotype: What it binds is not known.

Whole-study results and caveats: Contracting clones from day 15 to 85 showed balanced CD4/CD8; later expanders favored CD4+.

TCRdb re-called the 5' RACE reads through MiXCR, storing one row per CDR3 protein. This sample has about 140,000 distinct CDR3 sequences, with around 15% found just once. The source material was PBMCs or a T cell subset sorted from them (not recorded which). This receptor was identified in an adult woman who had mild COVID-19 (a few samples of this study predate the infection). Cell type and time point are not known.

CDR3 region: CASSLGGYSNQPQHF. CDR3 coding DNA: TGTGCCAGCAGCTTGGGCGGATATAGCAATCAGCCCCAGCATTTT. V usage is TRBV5-6 and J usage is TRBJ1-5; unclear D gene. V was pared by 0 bases and J by 0 bases, with 7 bases between. Germline V gene data show CDR1 as SGHDT and CDR2 as YYEEEE. The CDR3 is made up of 15 amino acids.